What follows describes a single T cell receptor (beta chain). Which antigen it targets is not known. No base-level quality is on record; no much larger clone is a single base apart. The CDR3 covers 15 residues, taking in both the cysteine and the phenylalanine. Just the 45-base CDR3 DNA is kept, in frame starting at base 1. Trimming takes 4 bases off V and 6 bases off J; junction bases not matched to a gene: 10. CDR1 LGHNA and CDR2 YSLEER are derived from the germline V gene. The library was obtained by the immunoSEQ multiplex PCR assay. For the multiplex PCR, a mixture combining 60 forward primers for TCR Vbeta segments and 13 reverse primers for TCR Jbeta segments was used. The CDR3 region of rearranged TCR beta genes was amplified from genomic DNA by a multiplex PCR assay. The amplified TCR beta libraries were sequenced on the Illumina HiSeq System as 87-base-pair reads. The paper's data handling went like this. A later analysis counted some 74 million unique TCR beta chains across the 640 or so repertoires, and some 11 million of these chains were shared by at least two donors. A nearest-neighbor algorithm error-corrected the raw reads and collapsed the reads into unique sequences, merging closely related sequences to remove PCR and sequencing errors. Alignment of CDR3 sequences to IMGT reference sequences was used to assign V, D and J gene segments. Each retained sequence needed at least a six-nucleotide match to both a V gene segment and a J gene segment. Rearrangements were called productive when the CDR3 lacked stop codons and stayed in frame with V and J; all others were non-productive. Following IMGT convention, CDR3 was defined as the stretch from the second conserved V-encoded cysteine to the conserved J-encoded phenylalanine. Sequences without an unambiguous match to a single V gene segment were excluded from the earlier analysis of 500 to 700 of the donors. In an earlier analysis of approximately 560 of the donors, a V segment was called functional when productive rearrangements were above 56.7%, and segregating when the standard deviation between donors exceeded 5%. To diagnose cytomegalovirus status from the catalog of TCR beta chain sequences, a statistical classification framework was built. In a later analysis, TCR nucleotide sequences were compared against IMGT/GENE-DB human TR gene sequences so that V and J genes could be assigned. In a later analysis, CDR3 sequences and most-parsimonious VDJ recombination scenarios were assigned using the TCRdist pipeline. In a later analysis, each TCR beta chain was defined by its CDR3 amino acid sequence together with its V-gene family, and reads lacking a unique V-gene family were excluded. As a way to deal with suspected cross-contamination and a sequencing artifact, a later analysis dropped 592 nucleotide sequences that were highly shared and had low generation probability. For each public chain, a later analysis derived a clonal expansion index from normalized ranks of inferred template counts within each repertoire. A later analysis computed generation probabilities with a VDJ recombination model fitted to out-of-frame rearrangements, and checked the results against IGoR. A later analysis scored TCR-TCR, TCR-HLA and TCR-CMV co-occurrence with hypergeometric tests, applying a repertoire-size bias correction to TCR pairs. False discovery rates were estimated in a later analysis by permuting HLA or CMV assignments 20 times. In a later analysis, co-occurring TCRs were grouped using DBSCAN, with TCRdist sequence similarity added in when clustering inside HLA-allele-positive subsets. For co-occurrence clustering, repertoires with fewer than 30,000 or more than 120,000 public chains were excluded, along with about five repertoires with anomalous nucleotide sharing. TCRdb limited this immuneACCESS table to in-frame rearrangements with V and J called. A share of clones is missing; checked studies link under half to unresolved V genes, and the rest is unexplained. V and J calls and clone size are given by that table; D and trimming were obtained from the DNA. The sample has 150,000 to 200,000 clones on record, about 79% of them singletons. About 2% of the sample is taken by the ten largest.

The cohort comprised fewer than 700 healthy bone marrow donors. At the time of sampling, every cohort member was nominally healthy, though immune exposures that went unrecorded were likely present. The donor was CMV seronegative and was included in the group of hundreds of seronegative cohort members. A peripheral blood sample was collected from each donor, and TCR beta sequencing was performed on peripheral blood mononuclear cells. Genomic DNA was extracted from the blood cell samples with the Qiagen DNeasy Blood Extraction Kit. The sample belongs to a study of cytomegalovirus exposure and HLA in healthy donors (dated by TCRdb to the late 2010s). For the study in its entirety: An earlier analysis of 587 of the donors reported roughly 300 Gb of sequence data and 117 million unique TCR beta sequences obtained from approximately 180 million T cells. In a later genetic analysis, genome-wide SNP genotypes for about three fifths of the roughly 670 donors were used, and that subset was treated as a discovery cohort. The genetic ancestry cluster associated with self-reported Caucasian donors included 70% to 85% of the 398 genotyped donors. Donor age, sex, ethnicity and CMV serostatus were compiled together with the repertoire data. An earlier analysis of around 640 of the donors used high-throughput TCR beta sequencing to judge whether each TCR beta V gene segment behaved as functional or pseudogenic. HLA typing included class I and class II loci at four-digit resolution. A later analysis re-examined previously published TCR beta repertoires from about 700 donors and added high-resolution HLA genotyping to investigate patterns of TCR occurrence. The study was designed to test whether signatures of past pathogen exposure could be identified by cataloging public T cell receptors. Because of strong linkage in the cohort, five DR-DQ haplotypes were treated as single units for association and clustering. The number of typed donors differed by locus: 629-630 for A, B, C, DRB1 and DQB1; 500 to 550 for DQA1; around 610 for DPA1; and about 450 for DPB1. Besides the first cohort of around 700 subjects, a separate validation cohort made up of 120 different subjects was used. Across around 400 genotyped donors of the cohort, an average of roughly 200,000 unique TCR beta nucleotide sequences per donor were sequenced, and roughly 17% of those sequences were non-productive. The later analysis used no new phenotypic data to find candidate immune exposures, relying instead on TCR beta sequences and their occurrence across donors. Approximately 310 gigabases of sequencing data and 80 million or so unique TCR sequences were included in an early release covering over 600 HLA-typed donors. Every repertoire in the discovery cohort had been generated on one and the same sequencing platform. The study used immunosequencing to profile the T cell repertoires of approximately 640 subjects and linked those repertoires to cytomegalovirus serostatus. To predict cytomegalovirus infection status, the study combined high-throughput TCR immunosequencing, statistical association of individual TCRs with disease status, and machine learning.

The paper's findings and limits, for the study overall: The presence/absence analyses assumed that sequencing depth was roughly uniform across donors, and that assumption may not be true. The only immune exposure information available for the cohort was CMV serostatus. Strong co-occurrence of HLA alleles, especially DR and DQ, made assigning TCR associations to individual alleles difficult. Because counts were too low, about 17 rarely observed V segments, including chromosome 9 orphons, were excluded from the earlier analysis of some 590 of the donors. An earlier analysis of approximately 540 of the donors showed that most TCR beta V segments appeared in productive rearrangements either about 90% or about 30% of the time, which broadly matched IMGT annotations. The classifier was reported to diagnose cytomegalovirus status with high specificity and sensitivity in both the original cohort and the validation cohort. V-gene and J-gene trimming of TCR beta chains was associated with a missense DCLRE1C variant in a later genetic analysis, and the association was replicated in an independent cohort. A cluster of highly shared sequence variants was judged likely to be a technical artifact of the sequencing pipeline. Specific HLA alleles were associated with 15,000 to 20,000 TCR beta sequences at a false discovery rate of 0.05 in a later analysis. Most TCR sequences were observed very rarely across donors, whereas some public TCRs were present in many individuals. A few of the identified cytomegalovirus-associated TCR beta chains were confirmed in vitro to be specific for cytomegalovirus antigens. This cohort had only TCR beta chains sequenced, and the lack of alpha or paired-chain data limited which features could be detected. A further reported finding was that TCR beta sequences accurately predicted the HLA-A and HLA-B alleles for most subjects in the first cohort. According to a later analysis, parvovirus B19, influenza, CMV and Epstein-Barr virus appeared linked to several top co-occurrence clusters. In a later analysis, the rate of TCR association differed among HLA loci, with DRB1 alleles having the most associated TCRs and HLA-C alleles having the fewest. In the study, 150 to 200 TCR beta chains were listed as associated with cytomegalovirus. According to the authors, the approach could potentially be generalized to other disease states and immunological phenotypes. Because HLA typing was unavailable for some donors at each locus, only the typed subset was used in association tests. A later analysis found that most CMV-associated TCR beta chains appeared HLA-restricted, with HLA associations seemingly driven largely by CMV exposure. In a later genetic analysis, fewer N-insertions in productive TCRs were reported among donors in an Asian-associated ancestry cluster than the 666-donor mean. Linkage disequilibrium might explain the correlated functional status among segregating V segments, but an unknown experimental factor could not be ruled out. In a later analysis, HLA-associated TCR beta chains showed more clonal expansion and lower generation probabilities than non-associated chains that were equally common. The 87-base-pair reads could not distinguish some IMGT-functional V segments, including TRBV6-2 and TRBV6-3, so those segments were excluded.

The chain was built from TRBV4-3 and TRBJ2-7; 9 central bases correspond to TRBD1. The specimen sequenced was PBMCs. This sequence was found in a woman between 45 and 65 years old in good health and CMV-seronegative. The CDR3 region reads CASSLEAQGASEQYF. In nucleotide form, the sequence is TGCGCCAGCAGCCTGGAGGCACAGGGGGCTAGCGAGCAGTACTTC.